The 9 T cell receptor beta chains listed next were all sequenced from one sample in a study of technical replicates of blood from several donors. Produced via immunoSEQ multiplex PCR; TCRdb's table is partial and in-frame only. This sample has 50,000 to 60,000 clones, with about 94% found just once. The material sequenced was PBMCs. These receptors all stem from a human donor in good health. Some clones in this sample may be carry-over from other donors' samples.

The gene calls are TRBV6-4 and TRBJ2-5, with D hard to call. CDR1 and CDR2 from the germline V gene are MRHNA and SNTAGT. V was trimmed by 8 bases and J by 1 base, leaving 11 bases between them. The CDR3 totals 13 residues. CDR3 residues: CASSRLPQETQYF. CDR3 coding DNA: TGTGCCAGCTCCAGACTTCCCCAAGAGACCCAGTACTTC.

The chain combines TRBV7-6 with TRBJ2-5; 7 bases align to TRBD2. The CDR3 covers 17 residues. V lost 5 bases, J lost 6 bases, and 18 bases stayed unmatched. Germline V gene data show CDR1 as SGHVS and CDR2 as FNYEAQ. The CDR3 nucleotides are TGTGCCAGCAGCGAAGAGCGGGGCCGGCGGGGGTGGAAGACCCAGTACTTC. Its protein product is CASSEERGRRGWKTQYF.

The V and J genes are TRBV6-6 and TRBJ2-1; perhaps TRBD2 as D (6 bases). Germline CDR1 MNHNY, CDR2 SVGAGI (reference sequence). V lost 5 bases and J 15 bases, leaving 17 bases between the germline ends. The CDR3 has 12 residues. CDR3 sequence reads: CASSPQVGGGFF. CDR3 DNA sequence: TGTGCCAGCAGTCCCCAGGTGGGGGGTGGGTTCTTC.

This chain uses TRBV7-9 with TRBJ2-5; 9 positions agree with TRBD1. CDR1 and CDR2 (germline): SEHNR, FQNEAQ (reference sequence). The CDR3 runs to 15 residues. J lost 5 bases, V lost 5 bases, and 9 bases had no gene match. The CDR3 sequence is CASSRQGEIQETQYF. The CDR3 nucleotides are TGTGCCAGCAGCCGACAGGGGGAGATCCAGGAGACCCAGTACTTC.

This chain uses TRBV29-1 with TRBJ1-4; D remains ambiguous. The CDR3 has 13 amino acids. Trimming cost V 7 bases and J 1 base, with 10 bases left between them. The V gene's germline CDR1 is SQVTM and CDR2 ANQGSEA. The CDR3 region is CSAYGGTNEKLFF. The CDR3 DNA sequence: TGCAGCGCATACGGAGGAACTAATGAAAAACTGTTTTTT.

CDR3 nucleotides: TGTGCCAGCAGCTTATCCCTTAGACAGCCCCAGCATTTT. It encodes CASSLSLRQPQHF. The gene calls are TRBV7-8 and TRBJ1-5, with D uncertain. Germline-derived CDR1 and CDR2 are SGHVS and FQNEAQ. The CDR3 runs to 13 residues. V was shortened by 2 bases and J by 7 bases, with 9 bases between the two germline ends.

This rearrangement joins TRBV10-3 to TRBJ1-5; possible D gene TRBD1, 5 bases. Germline V gene lookup returns CDR1 ENHRY and CDR2 SYGVKD. The CDR3 covers 13 residues. The V and J ends lost 3 bases and 4 bases respectively, with 7 bases between them. CDR3 region: CAISDRANQPQHF. The CDR3 nucleotides read TGTGCCATCAGTGACAGGGCAAATCAGCCCCAGCATTTT.

The V gene is TRBV11-3, the J gene TRBJ2-4, with TRBD2 matching over 8 bases. There are 15 residues in the CDR3. CDR1 is SGHNT, CDR2 YENEEA, per germline. V trimming: 5 bases; J trimming: 2 bases; junction bases outside the gene matches: 5. The CDR3 loop reads CASSLGGATKNIQYF. DNA for the CDR3: TGTGCCAGCAGCCTCGGGGGGGCGACCAAAAACATTCAGTACTTC.

This clone was observed a single time. DNA for the CDR3: TGTGCCAGCAGTTCCATTATGTGGCCCCCTGCGGGAGAGGAAACAGATACGCAGTATTTT. This gives the protein CASSSIMWPPAGEETDTQYF. V is TRBV28 and J is TRBJ2-3; 7 bases line up with TRBD2. This CDR3 is 20 amino acids long. Trimming at V came to 4 bases and at J to 3 bases, leaving 22 bases not matched to a gene. From germline, CDR1 is MDHEN and CDR2 SYDVKM.